The next 22 T cell receptor beta chains were all read from a single sample in a study of persistence of HIV-infected CD4 T cells. No antigen has been assigned to these receptors. Cells were stimulated with overlapping HIV-1 Gag 15-mer peptides. CD40L/CD69 double-negative CD45RO-high memory CD4+ T cells were collected. The immunoSEQ assay was version 4, run in survey mode. Assay used: immunoSEQ multiplex PCR; TCRdb lists only in-frame clones, some missing. Of about 43,000 clones in the sample, 78% were seen once. The sample here was CD4+ T cells sorted from PBMCs after approximately 20-hour stimulation, taken from a patient who received antiretroviral therapy. These TCRs come from an adult man with HIV who was CMV-seropositive.

The V gene is TRBV28, the J gene TRBJ2-5; D ambiguous. Germline V gene lookup returns CDR1 MDHEN and CDR2 SYDVKM. CDR3 length: 11 residues. Trimming pared 2 bases from V and 5 bases from J, leaving 3 bases between. CDR3 sequence: CASSLRETQYF. The CDR3 nucleotides are TGTGCCAGCAGTTTAAGGGAGACCCAGTACTTC.

This sequence joins TRBV19 and TRBJ2-2; 9 positions agree with TRBD2. The CDR3 length is 17 residues. V was clipped by 3 bases and J by 7 bases; unmatched bases: 12. The germline V gene has CDR1 LNHDA and CDR2 SQIVND (reference sequence). CDR3 loop: CASSISGRGARGGELFF. DNA for the CDR3: TGTGCCAGTAGTATTAGCGGGAGAGGGGCCCGGGGCGGGGAGCTGTTTTTT.

The chain combines TRBV5-6 with TRBJ1-5, with 10 bases aligning to TRBD1. CDR3 length: 16 amino acids. CDR1 and CDR2 from the germline V gene are SGHDT and YYEEEE. With V trimmed by 3 bases and J by 1 base, 4 bases remained unmatched. The CDR3 coding sequence is TGTGCCAGCAGCTCCAGGACAGGGGGAAGCAATCAGCCCCAGCATTTT. This encodes CASSSRTGGSNQPQHF.

The V and J genes are TRBV12-3 or TRBV12-4 and TRBJ2-5; no firm D call. The CDR3 is 13 residues long. V lost 0 bases, J lost 5 bases, and 7 bases lay in between. The CDR3 DNA reads as TGTGCCAGCAGTTTAGCTGGGGTGGAGACCCAGTACTTC. It encodes CASSLAGVETQYF.

The V and J genes are TRBV7-2 and TRBJ2-1, with 13 bases lining up with TRBD2. The V gene end was trimmed by 5 bases and the J gene end by 2 bases; junction bases not matched to a gene: 6. CDR3 length: 17 amino acids. CDR1 is SGHTA, CDR2 FQGNSA, per germline. For the CDR3, the DNA is TGTGCCAGCAGCCCGCGGACTAGCGGGAGCGCCTACAATGAGCAGTTCTTC. Protein: CASSPRTSGSAYNEQFF.

The J gene is TRBJ1-4, the V gene TRBV18, with 8 bases identical to TRBD1. The CDR3 extends over 18 amino acids. Germline loops: CDR1 KGHSH, CDR2 LQKENI. Trimming cost V 1 base and J 0 bases; bases outside gene matches: 7. The CDR3 DNA reads TGTGCCAGCTCACCACAGCCCGGGACAGGTCCAACTAATGAAAAACTGTTTTTT. Its translation: CASSPQPGTGPTNEKLFF.

The V gene is TRBV19, the J gene TRBJ1-1; a weak D match, TRBD1 (5 bases). This CDR3 spans 15 amino acids. Trimming left V 5 bases short and J 0 bases short, with 13 bases between. Germline V gene lookup returns CDR1 LNHDA and CDR2 SQIVND (reference sequence). The CDR3, as DNA: TGTGCCAGTAGTTACCGGGACTACATGAACACTGAAGCTTTCTTT. It specifies CASSYRDYMNTEAFF.

CDR3 in amino acids: CASSRSGLFADTQYF. Here the CDR3 DNA reads TGTGCCAGCAGCCGGTCAGGACTCTTCGCAGATACGCAGTATTTT. The rearrangement uses TRBV9 and TRBJ2-3; D is perhaps TRBD2 (5 bases). V lost 4 bases and J 4 bases, leaving 16 bases between the germline ends. The CDR3 loop spans 15 amino acids. In germline, CDR1 is SGDLS, CDR2 YYNGEE.

The sample holds a few counts of this clone. Other DNA sequences in the same sample also yield this CDR3. The chain couples TRBV5-1 to TRBJ2-3; D remains ambiguous. Germline CDR1 and CDR2: SGHRS and YFSETQ. V lost 2 bases and J lost 1, with 8 bases in between. There are 14 residues in the CDR3. The CDR3 loop reads CASSLGWGTDTQYF. The CDR3 DNA reads as TGCGCCAGCAGCTTAGGATGGGGCACAGATACGCAGTATTTT.

The chain couples TRBV5-1 to TRBJ2-7, with 8 bases aligning to TRBD1. The V and J ends lost 3 bases and 3 bases, in that order; junction bases with no gene match: 5. CDR1 is SGHRS and CDR2 is YFSETQ in the germline V gene. The CDR3 contains 14 residues. CDR3 coding DNA: TGCGCCAGCAGCTCGGGACAGGCGAACTACGAGCAGTACTTC. This sequence encodes CASSSGQANYEQYF.

The chain links TRBV11-1 to TRBJ2-5; TRBD1 might be the D (5 bases). Germline CDR1 is SGHAT and CDR2 is FQDESV (reference sequence). Trimming pared 1 base from V and 7 bases from J, leaving 16 bases between. The CDR3 is 15 amino acids. The CDR3 loop reads CASSLDGALGGTQYF. As DNA, the CDR3 is TGTGCCAGCAGCTTAGATGGGGCCCTCGGCGGGACCCAGTACTTC. Full variable domain (rest looked up from reference TRBV11-1 and TRBJ2-5): EAEVAQSPRYKITEKSQAVAFWCDPISGHATLYWYRQILGQGPELLVQFQDESVVDDSQLPKDRFSAERLKGVDSTLKIQPAELGDSAMYLCASSLDGALGGTQYFGPGTRLLVL.

The chain recombines TRBV18 with TRBJ2-7; D is unclear. V lost 1 base to trimming and J lost 0 bases, with 4 bases between them. Germline assignment: CDR1 KGHSH and CDR2 LQKENI. The length of the CDR3 is 13 residues. CDR3 bases: TGTGCCAGCTCACCACAGAACTCCTACGAGCAGTACTTC. Its translation is CASSPQNSYEQYF.

J is TRBJ2-7 and V is TRBV19; 8 bases agree with TRBD2. The J segment lost 2 bases and the V segment lost 3 bases, leaving 6 bases of the junction unmatched. The CDR3 totals 15 residues. Germline V gene sequence: CDR1 LNHDA, CDR2 SQIVND (reference sequence). The CDR3 nucleotides read TGTGCCAGTAGTATCGGGGGGGTAAGCCCCTACGAGCAGTACTTC. It is translated as CASSIGGVSPYEQYF.

V is TRBV5-4 and J is TRBJ1-2; 7 bases are shared with TRBD1. The trim removed 2 bases at V and 10 bases at J, leaving 8 bases unmatched. The CDR3 runs to 13 residues. Per germline, CDR1 SGHNT and CDR2 YYREEE (reference sequence). CDR3 coding DNA: TGTGCCAGCAGCTTCCTCCAGGGGGAAGACTACACCTTC. The encoded protein is CASSFLQGEDYTF.

CDR3 sequence reads: CASSEGQGVAETQYF. The CDR3 nucleotides read TGCGCCAGCAGTGAGGGACAGGGGGTGGCGGAGACCCAGTACTTC. The rearrangement links TRBV10-2 to TRBJ2-5, with 10 bases fitting TRBD1. Germline assignment: CDR1 WSHSY and CDR2 SAAADI. The CDR3 loop spans 15 amino acids. The V segment lost 2 bases and the J segment 5 bases; nucleotides outside the gene matches: 5.

This clone was observed a few times. This chain connects TRBV7-2 to TRBJ2-2, with 7 nucleotides matching TRBD2. Trimming at V came to 5 bases and at J to 4 bases, leaving 7 bases not matched to a gene. The CDR3 runs to 15 residues. Per germline, CDR1 SGHTA and CDR2 FQGNSA. The CDR3 loop reads CASSVSGTGTGELFF. As DNA, the CDR3 is TGTGCCAGCAGCGTGAGCGGGACGGGCACCGGGGAGCTGTTTTTT.

The chain links TRBV6-5 to TRBJ1-2, with 7 bases matching TRBD1. CDR3 length equals 16 residues. V lost 2 bases, J lost 4 bases, and 10 bases stayed unmatched. The germline V gene has CDR1 MNHEY and CDR2 SVGAGI. The chain's CDR3 is CASSYLNFDRAYGYTF. The CDR3, as DNA: TGTGCCAGCAGTTACCTAAACTTCGACAGGGCCTATGGCTACACCTTC.

The chain has TRBV5-1 and TRBJ2-1; TRBD2 matches at 10 bases. CDR3 length: 14 residues. Germline-derived CDR1 and CDR2 are SGHRS and YFSETQ. The V segment lost 5 bases and the J segment 5 bases; nucleotides outside the gene matches: 4. The chain's CDR3 is CASRSGRVDNEQFF. Here the CDR3 DNA reads TGCGCCAGCAGGAGCGGGAGGGTCGACAATGAGCAGTTCTTC.

V gene TRBV14 combines with J gene TRBJ2-3; 15 nucleotides match TRBD2. V shed 4 bases, J shed 1 base, and the junction held 6 bases outside the gene matches. The CDR3 loop spans 18 amino acids. Germline V gives CDR1 SGHDN, CDR2 FVKESK. CDR3 sequence reads: CASSRRTSGGAGTDTQYF. The DNA for the CDR3 is TGTGCCAGCAGCCGGCGGACTAGCGGGGGGGCCGGCACAGATACGCAGTATTTT.

The genes are TRBV14 and TRBJ1-1; D is uncertain. V lost 3 bases and J 0 bases, leaving 8 bases between the germline ends. CDR3 length equals 14 residues. Germline CDR1 reads SGHDN; CDR2 reads FVKESK. In nucleotides, the CDR3 is TGTGCCAGCAGCCATGTGTTCATGAACACTGAAGCTTTCTTT. Translation gives CASSHVFMNTEAFF.

J is TRBJ2-1 and V is TRBV18; TRBD2 is a possible D gene (6 bases). Trimming removed 6 bases from V and 10 bases from J, with 34 bases in between. CDR1 KGHSH and CDR2 LQKENI come from the germline V gene. The CDR3 runs to 19 residues. CDR3 sequence reads: CASSQESGTGLGGGGEQFF. CDR3 nucleotide sequence: TGTGCCAGCTCCCAGGAGAGTGGCACCGGGCTCGGGGGTGGAGGCGAGCAGTTCTTC.

The rearrangement joins TRBV7-9 to TRBJ1-4; D is ambiguous. CDR1 and CDR2 from the germline V gene are SEHNR and FQNEAQ (reference sequence). There are 13 residues in the CDR3. Trimming cost V 5 bases and J 8 bases, with 12 bases left between them. The DNA of the CDR3 is TGTGCCAGCAGCCCGGGCGAGTTCGAAAAACTGTTTTTT. As protein: CASSPGEFEKLFF.